These 15 T cell receptor beta chains were all obtained from the same sample, sequenced in a study of blood T cell repertoires in COVID-19. Measured with immunoSEQ multiplex PCR; TCRdb has only the in-frame clones, and not every one. The sample shows about 300,000 clones, about 91% of them seen only once. The material sequenced was peripheral blood. The receptors derive from a woman younger than 45 who had recovered from COVID-19.

The rearrangement links TRBV5-8 to TRBJ2-7; maybe TRBD1 (5 bases). The CDR3 runs to 12 residues. Trimming took 2 bases from V and 5 from J, leaving 8 bases between them. Per germline, CDR1 SGHTS and CDR2 YDEGEE. This chain's CDR3 is CASSFRVNEQYF. CDR3 coding DNA: TGTGCCAGCAGCTTCAGGGTGAACGAGCAGTACTTC.

This clone was seen more than once but under ten times. The chain couples TRBV4-1 to TRBJ1-6, with TRBD1 as a possible D gene (5 bases). V was clipped by 1 base and J by 7 bases, with 20 bases between them. CDR1 is MGHRA and CDR2 is YSYEKL in the germline V gene. The CDR3 totals 18 residues. The DNA for the CDR3 is TGCGCCAGCAGCCAAGTTTCTCTTTTGGACACTTTCAATTCACCCCTCCACTTT. Translating gives CASSQVSLLDTFNSPLHF.

The chain recombines TRBV7-2 with TRBJ2-1; D gene unclear. V lost 3 bases, J lost 3 bases, and 9 bases lay in between. The CDR3 is made up of 14 amino acids. The V gene's germline CDR1 is SGHTA and CDR2 FQGNSA. The CDR3 sequence: CASSLFGSYNEQFF. The CDR3 DNA is TGTGCCAGCAGCTTGTTTGGCAGCTACAATGAGCAGTTCTTC.

The gene calls are TRBV5-5 and TRBJ1-1; TRBD1 matches at 7 bases. Trimming took 1 base from V and 4 from J; bases not matched to a gene: 7. This CDR3 has 15 amino acids. Germline V gene sequence: CDR1 SGHKS, CDR2 YYEKEE (reference sequence). CDR3 DNA: TGTGCCAGCAGCTTGTTACAGGGGATGGGCACTGAAGCTTTCTTT. This encodes CASSLLQGMGTEAFF.

The chain carries TRBV7-2 and TRBJ2-1, with 12 positions matching TRBD2. Germline CDR1 and CDR2: SGHTA and FQGNSA. V lost 6 bases, J lost 5 bases, and 5 bases stayed unmatched. The CDR3 spans 15 residues. The CDR3 nucleotides are TGTGCCAGCAGACCCGGACTAGCGGGGAACAATGAGCAGTTCTTC. Translating it yields CASRPGLAGNNEQFF.

The chain carries TRBV6-5 and TRBJ1-5, with no clear D. Germline CDR1 reads MNHEY; CDR2 reads SVGAGI. This CDR3 has 11 amino acids. Trimming removed 5 bases at V and 11 bases at J, with 10 bases between. The CDR3, as DNA: TGTGCCAGCAGTCCCCCGGGGTCCCAGCATTTT. It is translated as CASSPPGSQHF.

The count of this clone is one. The chain uses TRBV3-1 (or the pseudogene TRBV3-2) and TRBJ1-4; D is unresolved. Trimming took 3 bases from V and 1 from J, leaving 6 bases between them. Germline-derived CDR1 and CDR2 are LGHDT and YNNKEL (reference sequence). The CDR3 runs to 14 residues. The CDR3 DNA follows: TGTGCCAGCAGCCAGGGGAGAACTAATGAAAAACTGTTTTTT. The encoded protein is CASSQGRTNEKLFF.

The rearrangement joins TRBV19 to TRBJ2-3, with 9 bases fitting TRBD1. Germline CDR1 LNHDA, CDR2 SQIVND (reference sequence). The V segment lost 5 bases and the J segment 8 bases; nucleotides outside the gene matches: 11. The CDR3 spans 15 residues. CDR3 DNA sequence: TGTGCCAGTAGTGCCCCGGGACAGGGTCTCTTTACGCAGTATTTT. It is translated as CASSAPGQGLFTQYF.

A remark on this clone: The same CDR3 also results from other DNA sequences found in this sample. V and J are TRBV2 and TRBJ2-7; D is possibly TRBD1 (5 bases). With 1 base removed from V and 3 bases from J, the gap between germline ends came to 10 bases. Germline V lookup: CDR1 SNHLY, CDR2 FYNNEI. The CDR3 covers 14 residues. The CDR3 region is CASSEGRGGYEQYF. As DNA, the CDR3 is TGTGCCAGCAGTGAAGGAAGGGGCGGCTACGAGCAGTACTTC. Full variable domain (remainder filled in from reference TRBV2 and TRBJ2-7): EPEVTQTPSHQVTQMGQEVILRCVPISNHLYFYWYRQILGQKVEFLVSFYNNEISEKSEIFDDQFSVERPDGSNFTLKIRSTKLEDSAMYFCASSEGRGGYEQYFGPGTRLTVT.

The rearrangement joins TRBV24-1 to TRBJ2-1; TRBD1 aligns across 7 bases. Trimming removed 3 bases from V and 7 bases from J; junction bases left unmatched: 5. The germline gives CDR1 KGHDR, CDR2 SFDVKD. The CDR3 covers 14 residues. CDR3 residues: CATSDTGAENEQFF. CDR3 DNA: TGTGCCACCAGTGATACAGGGGCAGAAAATGAGCAGTTCTTC.

V usage is TRBV28 and J usage is TRBJ2-7, with 11 nucleotides matching TRBD1. With V trimmed by 5 bases and J by 5 bases, 5 bases remained unmatched. Germline V lookup: CDR1 MDHEN, CDR2 SYDVKM. This CDR3 has 14 residues. Here the CDR3 reads CASSPGTGGHEQYF. CDR3 coding DNA: TGTGCCAGCAGTCCCGGGACAGGGGGACACGAGCAGTACTTC.

This chain connects TRBV5-1 to TRBJ2-3, with 9 bases that match TRBD2. The CDR3 totals 16 residues. CDR1 and CDR2 (germline): SGHRS, YFSETQ. V shed 0 bases, J shed 5 bases, and the junction held 7 bases outside the gene matches. CDR3 nucleotide sequence: TGCGCCAGCAGCTTGGGCTGGCGGGGGGGCGAAGATACGCAGTATTTT. It translates to CASSLGWRGGEDTQYF. Filled out from reference TRBV5-1 and TRBJ2-3, the complete variable domain reads KAGVTQTPRYLIKTRGQQVTLSCSPISGHRSVSWYQQTPGQGLQFLFEYFSETQRNKGNFPGRFSGRQFSNSRSEMNVSTLELGDSALYLCASSLGWRGGEDTQYFGPGTRLTVL.

The chain joins TRBV9 to TRBJ2-5, with D perhaps matching TRBD2 (5 bases). V was pared by 4 bases and J by 5 bases, with 12 bases between. Germline loops: CDR1 SGDLS, CDR2 YYNGEE. CDR3 length: 13 residues. CDR3 sequence (DNA): TGTGCCAGCAGCTCGATTTCGGGGGAGACCCAGTACTTC. This translates into CASSSISGETQYF.

The chain has TRBV30 and TRBJ1-3, with a weak D call TRBD1 (5 bases). Per germline, CDR1 GTSNPN and CDR2 SVGIG (reference sequence). Trimming cost V 3 bases and J 2 bases, with 8 bases left between them. The CDR3 length is 13 residues. The CDR3, as DNA: TGTGCCTGGAGCACAGGAGCTGGAAACACCATATATTTT. Its translation is CAWSTGAGNTIYF.

The chain has TRBV2 and TRBJ1-1; 12 bases are a match to TRBD1. The CDR3 extends over 17 amino acids. After removal of 4 bases from V and 3 bases from J, the junction contained 9 bases not matched to a gene. CDR1 is SNHLY, CDR2 FYNNEI, per germline. The CDR3 reads CASSGDRGRDLDTEAFF. The DNA of the CDR3 is TGTGCCAGCAGTGGGGACAGGGGGCGCGATTTGGACACTGAAGCTTTCTTT.